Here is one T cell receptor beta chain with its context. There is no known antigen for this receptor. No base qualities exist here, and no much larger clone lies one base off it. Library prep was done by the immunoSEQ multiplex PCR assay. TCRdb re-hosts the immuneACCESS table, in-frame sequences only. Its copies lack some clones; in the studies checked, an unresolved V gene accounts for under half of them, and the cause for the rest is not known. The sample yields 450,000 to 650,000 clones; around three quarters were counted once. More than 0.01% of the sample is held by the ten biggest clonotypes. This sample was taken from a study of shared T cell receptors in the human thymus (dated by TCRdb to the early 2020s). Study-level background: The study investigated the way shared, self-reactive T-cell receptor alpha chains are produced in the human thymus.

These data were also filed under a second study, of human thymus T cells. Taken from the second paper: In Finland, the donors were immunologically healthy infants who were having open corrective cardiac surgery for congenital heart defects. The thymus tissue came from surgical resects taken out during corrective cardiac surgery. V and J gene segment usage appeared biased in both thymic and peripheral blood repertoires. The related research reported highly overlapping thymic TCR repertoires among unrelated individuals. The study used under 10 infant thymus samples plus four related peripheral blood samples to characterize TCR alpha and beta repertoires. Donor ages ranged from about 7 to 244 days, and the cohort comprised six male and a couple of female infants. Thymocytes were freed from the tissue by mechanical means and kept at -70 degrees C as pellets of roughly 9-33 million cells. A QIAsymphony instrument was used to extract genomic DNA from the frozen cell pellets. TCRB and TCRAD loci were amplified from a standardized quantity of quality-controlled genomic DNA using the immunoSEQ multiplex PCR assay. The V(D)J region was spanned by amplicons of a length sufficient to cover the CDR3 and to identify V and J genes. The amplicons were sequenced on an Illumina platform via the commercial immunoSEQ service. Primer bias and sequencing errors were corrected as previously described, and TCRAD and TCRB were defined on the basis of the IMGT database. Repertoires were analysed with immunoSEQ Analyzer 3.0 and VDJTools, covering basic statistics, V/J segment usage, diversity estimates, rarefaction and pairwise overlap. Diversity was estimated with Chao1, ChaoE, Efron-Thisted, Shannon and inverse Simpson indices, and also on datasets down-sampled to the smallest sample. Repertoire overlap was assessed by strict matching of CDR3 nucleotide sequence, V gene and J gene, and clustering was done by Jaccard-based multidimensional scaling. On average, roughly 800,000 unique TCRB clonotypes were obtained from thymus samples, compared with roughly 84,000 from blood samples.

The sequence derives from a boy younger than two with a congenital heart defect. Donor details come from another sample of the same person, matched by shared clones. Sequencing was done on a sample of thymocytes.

The DNA sequence is given as TGCGCCAGCAGCCTGGACATATACTCCTACAATGAGCAGTTCTTC. The resulting protein is CASSLDIYSYNEQFF. The V gene is TRBV5-1 and the J gene is TRBJ2-1, with TRBD1 as a weak D call on 5 bases. Reading the germline V gene gives CDR1 SGHRS and CDR2 YFSETQ. Cut back by 4 bases and 0 bases, the V and J ends lie 11 bases apart. The CDR3 runs 15 residues from the cysteine to the phenylalanine. Solely the CDR3 DNA is kept, with 45 bases framed from the first base.